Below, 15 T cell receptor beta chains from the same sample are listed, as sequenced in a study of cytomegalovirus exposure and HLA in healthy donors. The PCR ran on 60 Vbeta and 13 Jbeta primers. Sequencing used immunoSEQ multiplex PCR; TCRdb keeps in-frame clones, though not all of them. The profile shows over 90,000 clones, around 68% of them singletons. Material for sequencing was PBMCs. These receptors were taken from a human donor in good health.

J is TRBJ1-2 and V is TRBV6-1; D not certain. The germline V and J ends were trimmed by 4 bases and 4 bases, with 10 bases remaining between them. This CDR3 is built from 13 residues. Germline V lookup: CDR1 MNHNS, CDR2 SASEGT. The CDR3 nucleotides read TGTGCCAGCAGTGTGGAGGGAGTCTATGGCTACACCTTC. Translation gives CASSVEGVYGYTF.

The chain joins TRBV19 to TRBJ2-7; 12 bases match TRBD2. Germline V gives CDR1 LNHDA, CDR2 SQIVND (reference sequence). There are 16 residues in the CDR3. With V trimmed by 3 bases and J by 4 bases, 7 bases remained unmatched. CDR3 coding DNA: TGTGCCAGTAGTATGGCTAGCGGGAGGGCCGGGTACGAGCAGTACTTC. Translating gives CASSMASGRAGYEQYF. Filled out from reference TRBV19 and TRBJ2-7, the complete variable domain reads DGGITQSPKYLFRKEGQNVTLSCEQNLNHDAMYWYRQDPGQGLRLIYYSQIVNDFQKGDIAEGYSVSREKKESFPLTVTSAQKNPTAFYLCASSMASGRAGYEQYFGPGTRLTVT.

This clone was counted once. The CDR3 loop is CAWRGGGQYTDTQYF. The CDR3 nucleotides are TGTGCCTGGAGAGGGGGTGGACAGTACACAGATACGCAGTATTTT. V gene TRBV30 combines with J gene TRBJ2-3; TRBD1 is a possible D gene (6 bases). Trimming stripped 3 bases from V and 2 bases from J, with 15 bases between. CDR1 and CDR2 (germline): GTSNPN, SVGIG (reference sequence). The CDR3 totals 15 residues.

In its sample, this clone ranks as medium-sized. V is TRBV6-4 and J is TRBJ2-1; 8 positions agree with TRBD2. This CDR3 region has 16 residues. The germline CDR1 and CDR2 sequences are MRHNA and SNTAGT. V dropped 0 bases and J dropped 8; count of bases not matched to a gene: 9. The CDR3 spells CASSDSSGGGTDEQFF. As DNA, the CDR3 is TGTGCCAGCAGTGACTCCTCGGGGGGGGGCACGGATGAGCAGTTCTTC.

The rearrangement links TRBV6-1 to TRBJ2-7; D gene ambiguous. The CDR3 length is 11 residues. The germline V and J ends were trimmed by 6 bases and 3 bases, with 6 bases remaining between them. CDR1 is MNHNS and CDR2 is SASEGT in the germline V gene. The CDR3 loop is CASSEHYEQYF. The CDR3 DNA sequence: TGTGCCAGCAGCGAACACTACGAGCAGTACTTC.

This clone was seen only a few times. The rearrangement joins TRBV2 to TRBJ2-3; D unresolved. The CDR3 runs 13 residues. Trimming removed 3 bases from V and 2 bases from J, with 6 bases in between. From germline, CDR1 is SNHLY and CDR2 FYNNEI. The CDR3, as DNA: TGTGCCAGCAGTGAGAGGCACACAGATACGCAGTATTTT. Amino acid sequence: CASSERHTDTQYF.

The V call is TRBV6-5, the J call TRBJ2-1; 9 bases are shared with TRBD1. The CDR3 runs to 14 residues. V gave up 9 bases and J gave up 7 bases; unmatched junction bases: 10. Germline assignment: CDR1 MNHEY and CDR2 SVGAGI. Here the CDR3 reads CASLDRGNPNEQFF. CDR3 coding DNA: TGTGCCAGTTTAGACAGGGGGAACCCGAATGAGCAGTTCTTC.

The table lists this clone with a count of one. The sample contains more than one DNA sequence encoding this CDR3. CDR3 coding DNA: TGTGCCAGCAGCCAGGGGGGGGAGACTGAAGCTTTCTTT. This gives the protein CASSQGGETEAFF. V and J are TRBV4-2 and TRBJ1-1; tentatively, D is TRBD1 (5 bases). CDR1 LGHNA and CDR2 YNFKEQ come from the germline V gene. V gave up 3 bases and J gave up 5 bases, with 10 bases separating them. The CDR3 is 13 amino acids.

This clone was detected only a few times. The CDR3 protein is CAWVRSRPYEQYF. CDR3 nucleotides: TGTGCCTGGGTCAGGTCGCGACCCTACGAGCAGTACTTC. V and J are TRBV30 and TRBJ2-7; D unclear. The CDR3 has 13 amino acids. The V gene lost 5 bases and the J gene lost 2 bases, with 13 bases spanning the gap. Germline CDR1 is GTSNPN and CDR2 is SVGIG (reference sequence). The full variable domain, in which reference TRBV30 and TRBJ2-7 provide the parts outside the CDR3, is SQTIHQWPATLVQPVGSPLSLECTVEGTSNPNLYWYRQAAGRGLQLLFYSVGIGQISSEVPQNLSASRPQDRQFILSSKKLLLSDSGFYLCAWVRSRPYEQYFGPGTRLTVT.

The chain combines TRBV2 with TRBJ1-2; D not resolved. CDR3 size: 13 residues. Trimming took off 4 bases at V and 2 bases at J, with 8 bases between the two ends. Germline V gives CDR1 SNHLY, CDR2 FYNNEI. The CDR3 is CASSAPQNYGYTF. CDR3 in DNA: TGTGCCAGCAGTGCCCCACAGAACTATGGCTACACCTTC. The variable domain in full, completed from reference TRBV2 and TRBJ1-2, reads EPEVTQTPSHQVTQMGQEVILRCVPISNHLYFYWYRQILGQKVEFLVSFYNNEISEKSEIFDDQFSVERPDGSNFTLKIRSTKLEDSAMYFCASSAPQNYGYTFGSGTRLTVV.

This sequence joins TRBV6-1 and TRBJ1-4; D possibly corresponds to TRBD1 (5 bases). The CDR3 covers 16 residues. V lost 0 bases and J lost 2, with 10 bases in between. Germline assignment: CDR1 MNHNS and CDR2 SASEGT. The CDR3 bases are TGTGCCAGCAGTGAAGCGGTCGGGACTACTAATGAAAAACTGTTTTTT. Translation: CASSEAVGTTNEKLFF.

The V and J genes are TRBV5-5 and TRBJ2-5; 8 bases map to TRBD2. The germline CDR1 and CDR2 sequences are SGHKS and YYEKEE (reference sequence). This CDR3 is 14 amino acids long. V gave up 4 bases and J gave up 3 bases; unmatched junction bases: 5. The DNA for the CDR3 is TGTGCCAGCAGCCCGAGCGGGAGAAAAGAGACCCAGTACTTC. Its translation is CASSPSGRKETQYF.

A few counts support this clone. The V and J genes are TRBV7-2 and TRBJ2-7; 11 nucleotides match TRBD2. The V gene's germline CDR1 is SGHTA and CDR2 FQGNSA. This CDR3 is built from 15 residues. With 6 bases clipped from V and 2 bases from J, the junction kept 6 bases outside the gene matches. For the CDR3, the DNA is TGTGCCAGCAGTTCGCTAGCGGGAGGTGCCTACGAGCAGTACTTC. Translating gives CASSSLAGGAYEQYF.

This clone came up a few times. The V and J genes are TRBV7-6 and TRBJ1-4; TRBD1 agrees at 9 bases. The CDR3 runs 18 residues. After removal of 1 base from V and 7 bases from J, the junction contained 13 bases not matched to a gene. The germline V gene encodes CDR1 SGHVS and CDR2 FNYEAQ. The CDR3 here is CASSLDRGTGNVGEKLFF. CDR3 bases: TGTGCCAGCAGCTTAGACCGGGGGACAGGGAATGTGGGTGAAAAACTGTTTTTT.

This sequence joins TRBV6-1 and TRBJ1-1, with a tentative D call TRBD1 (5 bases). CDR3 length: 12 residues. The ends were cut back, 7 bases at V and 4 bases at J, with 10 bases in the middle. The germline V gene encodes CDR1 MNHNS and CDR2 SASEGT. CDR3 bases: TGTGCCAGCACGGGGGTGATCACTGAAGCTTTCTTT. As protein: CASTGVITEAFF.